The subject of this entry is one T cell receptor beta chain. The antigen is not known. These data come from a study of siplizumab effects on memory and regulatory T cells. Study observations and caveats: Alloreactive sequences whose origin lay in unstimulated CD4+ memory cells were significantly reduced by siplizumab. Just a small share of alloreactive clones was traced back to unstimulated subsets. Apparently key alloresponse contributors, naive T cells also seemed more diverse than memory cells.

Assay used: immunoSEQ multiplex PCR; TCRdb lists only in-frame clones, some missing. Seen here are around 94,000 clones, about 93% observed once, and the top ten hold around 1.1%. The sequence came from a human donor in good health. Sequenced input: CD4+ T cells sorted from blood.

CDR3 loop: CASTIGTPTGELFF. In nucleotides, the CDR3 is TGTGCCAGCACCATAGGGACTCCCACCGGGGAGCTGTTTTTT. The chain has TRBV7-2 and TRBJ2-2; tentative D call: TRBD2 (6 bases). Germline V gene lookup returns CDR1 SGHTA and CDR2 FQGNSA. V shed 7 bases and J shed 4 bases, with 13 bases lying between them. CDR3 length: 14 amino acids.